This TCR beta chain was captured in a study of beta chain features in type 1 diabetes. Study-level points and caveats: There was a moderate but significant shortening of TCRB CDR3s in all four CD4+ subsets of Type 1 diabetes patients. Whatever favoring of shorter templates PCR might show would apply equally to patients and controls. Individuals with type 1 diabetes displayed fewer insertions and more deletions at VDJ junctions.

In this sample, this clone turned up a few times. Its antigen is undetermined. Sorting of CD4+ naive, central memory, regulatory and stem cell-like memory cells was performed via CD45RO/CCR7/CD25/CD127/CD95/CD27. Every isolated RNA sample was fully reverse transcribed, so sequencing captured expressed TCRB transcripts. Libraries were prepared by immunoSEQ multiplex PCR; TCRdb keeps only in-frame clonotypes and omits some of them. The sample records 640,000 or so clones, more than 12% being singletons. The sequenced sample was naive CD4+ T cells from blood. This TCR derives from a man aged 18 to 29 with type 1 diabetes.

The CDR3 DNA follows: TGTGCCAGCAGTTTAAACGGCGGTGCGTCCCTCCACTTT. It yields the protein CASSLNGGASLHF. The chain links TRBV28 to TRBJ1-6; D is uncertain. Germline V gene data show CDR1 as MDHEN and CDR2 as SYDVKM. V was cut by 2 bases and J by 14 bases, with 13 bases left in between. This CDR3 has 13 amino acids.